The TCR beta chain under discussion was sequenced for a study of a mutant IDH1 vaccine in newly diagnosed glioma. Study-wide background: Patients were started on vaccination 4-6 weeks after radiotherapy alone, or with temozolomide cycles.

Time point reported: week 47, end of study. Each dose delivered 300 ug of mutant IDH1 20-mer peptide subcutaneously with imiquimod. In weeks 1, 3, 5, 7, 11, 15, 19 and 23, patients were immunized, eight times in all. Points on this clone: The antigen is undetermined.

The assay was immunoSEQ multiplex PCR, and TCRdb's table has in-frame clones only and misses some. The table shows approximately 100,000 clones, with just under 90% occurring only once. The CDR3 loop spans 14 amino acids. In germline, CDR1 is SEHNR, CDR2 FQNEAQ (reference sequence). V was cut by 2 bases and J by 6 bases, with 14 bases left in between. Sequenced here: PBMCs, sampled from a glioma patient whose treatment included an IDH1 peptide vaccine. This clonotype originated in a woman aged 45-65 years with glioma. The chain carries TRBV7-9 and TRBJ2-7, with TRBD2 as a possible D gene (6 bases). The CDR3 is CASSLNSGGGEQYF. In DNA form, the CDR3 reads TGTGCCAGCAGCTTAAATAGCGGAGGAGGCGAGCAGTACTTC.